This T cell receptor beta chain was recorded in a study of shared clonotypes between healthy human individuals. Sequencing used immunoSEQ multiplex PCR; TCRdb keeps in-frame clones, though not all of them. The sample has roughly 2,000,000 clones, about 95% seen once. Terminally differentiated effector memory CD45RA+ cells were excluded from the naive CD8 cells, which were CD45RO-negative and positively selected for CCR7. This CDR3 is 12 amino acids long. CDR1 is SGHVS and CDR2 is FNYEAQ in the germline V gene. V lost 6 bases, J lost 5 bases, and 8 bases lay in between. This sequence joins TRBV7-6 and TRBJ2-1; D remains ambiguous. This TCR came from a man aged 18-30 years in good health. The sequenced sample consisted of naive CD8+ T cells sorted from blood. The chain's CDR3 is CASSLQDNEQFF. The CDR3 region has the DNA TGTGCCAGCAGTCTGCAGGACAATGAGCAGTTCTTC.